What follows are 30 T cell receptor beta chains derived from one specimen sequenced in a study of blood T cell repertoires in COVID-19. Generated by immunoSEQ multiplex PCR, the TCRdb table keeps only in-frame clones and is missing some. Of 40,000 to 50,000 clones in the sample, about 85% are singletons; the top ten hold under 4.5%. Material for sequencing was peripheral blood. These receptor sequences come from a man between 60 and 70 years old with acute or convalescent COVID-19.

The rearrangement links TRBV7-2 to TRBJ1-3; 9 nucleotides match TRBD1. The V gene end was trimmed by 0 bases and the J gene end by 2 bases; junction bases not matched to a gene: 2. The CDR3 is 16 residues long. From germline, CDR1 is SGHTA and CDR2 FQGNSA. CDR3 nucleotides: TGTGCCAGCAGCTTAGCTGGGACAGGGACTGGAAACACCATATATTTT. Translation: CASSLAGTGTGNTIYF.

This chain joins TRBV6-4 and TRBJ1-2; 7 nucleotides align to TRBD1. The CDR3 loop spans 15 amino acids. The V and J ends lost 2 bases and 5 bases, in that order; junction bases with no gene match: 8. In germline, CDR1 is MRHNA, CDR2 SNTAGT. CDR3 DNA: TGTGCCAGCAGTGACAACCGGGACAGCGTTTATGGCTACACCTTC. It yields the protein CASSDNRDSVYGYTF.

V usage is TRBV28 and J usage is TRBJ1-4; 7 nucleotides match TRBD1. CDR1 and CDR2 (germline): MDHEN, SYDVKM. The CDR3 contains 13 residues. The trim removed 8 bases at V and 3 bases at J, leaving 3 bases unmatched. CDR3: CASQGGANEKLFF. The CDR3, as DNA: TGTGCCAGCCAGGGGGGCGCTAATGAAAAACTGTTTTTT.

The CDR3 DNA reads as TGTGCCAGCAGTTGGTCGGGGGGCACCGGGGAGCTGTTTTTT. This codes for CASSWSGGTGELFF. The chain combines TRBV6-5 with TRBJ2-2; 7 nucleotides agree with TRBD2. The CDR3 is made up of 14 amino acids. CDR1 and CDR2 (germline): MNHEY, SVGAGI. With 4 bases clipped from V and 4 bases from J, the junction kept 3 bases outside the gene matches.

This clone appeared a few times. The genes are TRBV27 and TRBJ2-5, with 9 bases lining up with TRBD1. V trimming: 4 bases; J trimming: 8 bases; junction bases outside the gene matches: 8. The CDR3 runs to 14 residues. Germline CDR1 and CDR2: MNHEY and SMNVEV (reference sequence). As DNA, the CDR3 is TGTGCCAGCAGTTCGACCGGGACAGGGACTACCCAGTACTTC. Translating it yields CASSSTGTGTTQYF.

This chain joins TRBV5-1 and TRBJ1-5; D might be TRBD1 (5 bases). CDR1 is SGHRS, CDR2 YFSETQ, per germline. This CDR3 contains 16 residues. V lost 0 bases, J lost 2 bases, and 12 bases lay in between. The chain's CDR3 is CASSLAGTGGNQPQHF. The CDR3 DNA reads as TGCGCCAGCAGCTTGGCCGGGACGGGGGGCAATCAGCCCCAGCATTTT.

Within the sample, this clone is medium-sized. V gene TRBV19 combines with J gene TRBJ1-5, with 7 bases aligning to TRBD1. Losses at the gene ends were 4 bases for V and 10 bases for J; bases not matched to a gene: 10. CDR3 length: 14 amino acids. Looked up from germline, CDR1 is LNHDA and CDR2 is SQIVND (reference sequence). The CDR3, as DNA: TGTGCCAGTAGTACTCCGGGACAGAGTTCCCCCCAGCATTTT. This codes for CASSTPGQSSPQHF.

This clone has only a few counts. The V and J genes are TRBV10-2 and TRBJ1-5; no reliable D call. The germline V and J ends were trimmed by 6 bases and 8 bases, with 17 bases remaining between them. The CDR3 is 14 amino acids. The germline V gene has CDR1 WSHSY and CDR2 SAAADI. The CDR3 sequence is CASREGATREPQHF. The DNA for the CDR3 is TGCGCCAGCAGGGAGGGCGCTACCCGGGAGCCCCAGCATTTT.

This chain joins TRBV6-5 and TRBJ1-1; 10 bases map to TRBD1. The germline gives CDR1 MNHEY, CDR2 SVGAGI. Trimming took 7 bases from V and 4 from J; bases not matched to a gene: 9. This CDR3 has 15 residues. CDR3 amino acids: CASNGQGGYGTEAFF. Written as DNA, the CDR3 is TGTGCCAGCAACGGACAGGGGGGATATGGCACTGAAGCTTTCTTT.

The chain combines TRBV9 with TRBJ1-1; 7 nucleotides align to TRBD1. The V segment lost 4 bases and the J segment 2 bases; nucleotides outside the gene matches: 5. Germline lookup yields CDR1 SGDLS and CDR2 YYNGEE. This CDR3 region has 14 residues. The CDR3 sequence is CASSPGQSNTEAFF. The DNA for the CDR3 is TGTGCCAGCAGCCCGGGACAGAGTAACACTGAAGCTTTCTTT. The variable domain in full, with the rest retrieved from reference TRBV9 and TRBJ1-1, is DSGVTQTPKHLITATGQRVTLRCSPRSGDLSVYWYQQSLDQGLQFLIQYYNGEERAKGNILERFSAQQFPDLHSELNLSSLELGDSALYFCASSPGQSNTEAFFGQGTRLTVV.

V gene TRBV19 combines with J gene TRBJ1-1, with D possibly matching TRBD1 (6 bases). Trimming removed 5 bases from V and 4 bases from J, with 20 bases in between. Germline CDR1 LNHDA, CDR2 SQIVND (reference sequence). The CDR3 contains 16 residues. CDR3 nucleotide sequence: TGTGCCAGTAGTGTCGCCCCTGGGAGGGGGACCACTGAAGCTTTCTTT. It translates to CASSVAPGRGTTEAFF.

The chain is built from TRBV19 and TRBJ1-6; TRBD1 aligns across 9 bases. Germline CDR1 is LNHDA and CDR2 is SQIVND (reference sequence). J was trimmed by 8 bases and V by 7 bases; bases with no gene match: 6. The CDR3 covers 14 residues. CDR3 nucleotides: TGTGCCAGTAAATACAGGGGGCTTGATTCACCCCTCCACTTT. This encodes CASKYRGLDSPLHF.

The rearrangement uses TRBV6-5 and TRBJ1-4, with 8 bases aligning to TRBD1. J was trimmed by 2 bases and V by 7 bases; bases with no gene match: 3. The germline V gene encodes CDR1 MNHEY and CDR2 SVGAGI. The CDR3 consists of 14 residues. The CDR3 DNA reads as TGTGCCAGCACACAGGGGGGCACTAATGAAAAACTGTTTTTT. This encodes CASTQGGTNEKLFF.

CDR3 coding DNA: TGTGCCTGGAATCGGCGGTCAACTAATGAAAAACTGTTTTTT. It encodes CAWNRRSTNEKLFF. The chain carries TRBV30 and TRBJ1-4, with D hard to call. The CDR3 consists of 14 residues. The germline V gene has CDR1 GTSNPN and CDR2 SVGIG (reference sequence). The V end was cut by 4 bases, the J end by 0 bases, with 9 bases between.

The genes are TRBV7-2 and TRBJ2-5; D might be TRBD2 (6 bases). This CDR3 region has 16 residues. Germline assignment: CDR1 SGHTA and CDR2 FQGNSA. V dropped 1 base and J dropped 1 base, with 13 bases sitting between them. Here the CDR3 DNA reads TGTGCCAGCAGCTTAGGCGTGGGGGGAGGCCAAGAGACCCAGTACTTC. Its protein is CASSLGVGGGQETQYF.

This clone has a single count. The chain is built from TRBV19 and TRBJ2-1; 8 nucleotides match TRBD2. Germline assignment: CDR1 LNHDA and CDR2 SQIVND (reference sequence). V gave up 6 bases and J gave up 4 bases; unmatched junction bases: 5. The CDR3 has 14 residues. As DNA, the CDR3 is TGTGCCAGTAGGAACGGACTAGCTTACAATGAGCAGTTCTTC. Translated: CASRNGLAYNEQFF. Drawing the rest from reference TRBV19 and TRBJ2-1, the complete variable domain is DGGITQSPKYLFRKEGQNVTLSCEQNLNHDAMYWYRQDPGQGLRLIYYSQIVNDFQKGDIAEGYSVSREKKESFPLTVTSAQKNPTAFYLCASRNGLAYNEQFFGPGTRLTVL.

Written as DNA, the CDR3 is TGTGCCAGTAGTATAGTCGCGGTTGTGAACAATGAGCAGTTCTTC. Protein sequence: CASSIVAVVNNEQFF. The chain employs TRBV19 and TRBJ2-1; D remains ambiguous. The germline gives CDR1 LNHDA, CDR2 SQIVND (reference sequence). The CDR3 sequence is 15 residues long. The V end lost 1 base, the J end lost 5 bases, and 12 bases lay between the germline ends.

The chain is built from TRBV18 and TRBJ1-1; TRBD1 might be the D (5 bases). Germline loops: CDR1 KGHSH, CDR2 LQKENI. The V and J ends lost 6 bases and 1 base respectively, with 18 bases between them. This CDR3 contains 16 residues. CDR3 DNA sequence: TGTGCCAGCTCCCCCCCCGGAGGGGTGAGGAACACTGAAGCTTTCTTT. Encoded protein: CASSPPGGVRNTEAFF. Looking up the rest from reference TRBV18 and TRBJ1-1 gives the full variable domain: NAGVMQNPRHLVRRRGQEARLRCSPMKGHSHVYWYRQLPEEGLKFMVYLQKENIIDESGMPKERFSAEFPKEGPSILRIQQVVRGDSAAYFCASSPPGGVRNTEAFFGQGTRLTVV.

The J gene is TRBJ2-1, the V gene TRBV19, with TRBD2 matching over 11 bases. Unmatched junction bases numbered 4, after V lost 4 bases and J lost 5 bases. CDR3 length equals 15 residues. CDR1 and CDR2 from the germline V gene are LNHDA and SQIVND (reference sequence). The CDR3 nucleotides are TGTGCCAGTAGTAAGGGACTAGCGGCTAACAATGAGCAGTTCTTC. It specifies CASSKGLAANNEQFF.

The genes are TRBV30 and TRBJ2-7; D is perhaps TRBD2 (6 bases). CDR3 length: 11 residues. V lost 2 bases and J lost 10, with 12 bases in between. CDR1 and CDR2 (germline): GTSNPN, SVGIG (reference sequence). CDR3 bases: TGTGCCTGGAGTCGCGGGACCCTCCAGTACTTC. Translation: CAWSRGTLQYF. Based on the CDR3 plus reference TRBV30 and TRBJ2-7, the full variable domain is SQTIHQWPATLVQPVGSPLSLECTVEGTSNPNLYWYRQAAGRGLQLLFYSVGIGQISSEVPQNLSASRPQDRQFILSSKKLLLSDSGFYLCAWSRGTLQYFGPGTRLTVT.

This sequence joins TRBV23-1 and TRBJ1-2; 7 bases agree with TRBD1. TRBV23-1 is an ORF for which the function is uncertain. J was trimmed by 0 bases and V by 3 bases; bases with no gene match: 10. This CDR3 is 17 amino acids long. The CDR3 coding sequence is TGCGCCAGCAGTCACCCACGATTGGACAGGACTAACTATGGCTACACCTTC. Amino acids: CASSHPRLDRTNYGYTF.

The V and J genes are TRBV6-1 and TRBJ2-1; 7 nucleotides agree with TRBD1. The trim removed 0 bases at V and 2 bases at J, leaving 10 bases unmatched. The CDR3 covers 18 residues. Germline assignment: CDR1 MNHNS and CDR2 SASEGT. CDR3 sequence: CASSEAHHTGAAYNEQFF. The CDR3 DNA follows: TGTGCCAGCAGTGAAGCCCACCACACAGGGGCGGCCTACAATGAGCAGTTCTTC.

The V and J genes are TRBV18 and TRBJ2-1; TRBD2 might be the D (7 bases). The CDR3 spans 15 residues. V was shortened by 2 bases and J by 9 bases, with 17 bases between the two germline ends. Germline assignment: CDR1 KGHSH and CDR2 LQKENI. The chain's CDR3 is CASSPVGAGEGEQFF. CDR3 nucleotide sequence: TGTGCCAGCTCACCAGTGGGGGCAGGGGAGGGTGAGCAGTTCTTC.

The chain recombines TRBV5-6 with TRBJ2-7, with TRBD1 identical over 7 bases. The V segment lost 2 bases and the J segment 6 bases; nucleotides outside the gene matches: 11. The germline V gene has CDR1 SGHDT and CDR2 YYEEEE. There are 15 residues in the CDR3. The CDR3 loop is CASSFPGTAPGEQYF. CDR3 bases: TGTGCCAGCAGCTTCCCCGGGACAGCGCCTGGCGAGCAGTACTTC.

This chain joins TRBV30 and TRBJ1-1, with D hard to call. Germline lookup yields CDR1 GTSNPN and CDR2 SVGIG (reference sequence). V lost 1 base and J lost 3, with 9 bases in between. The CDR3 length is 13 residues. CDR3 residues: CAWSAAGDTEAFF. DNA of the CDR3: TGTGCCTGGAGTGCCGCCGGGGACACTGAAGCTTTCTTT.

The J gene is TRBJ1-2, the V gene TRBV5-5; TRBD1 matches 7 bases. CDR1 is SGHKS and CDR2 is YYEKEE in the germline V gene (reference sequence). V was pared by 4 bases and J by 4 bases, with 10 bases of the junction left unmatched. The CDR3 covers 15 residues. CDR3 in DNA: TGTGCCAGCAGCCCGGACGGGGACAGAAGCTATGGCTACACCTTC. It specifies CASSPDGDRSYGYTF.

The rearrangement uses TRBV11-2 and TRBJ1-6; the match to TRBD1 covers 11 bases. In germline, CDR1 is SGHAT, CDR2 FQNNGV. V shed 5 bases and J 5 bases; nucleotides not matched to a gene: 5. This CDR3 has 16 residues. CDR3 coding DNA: TGTGCCAGCAGCCCCGGGACAGGGGGAAATAATTCACCCCTCCACTTT. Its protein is CASSPGTGGNNSPLHF.

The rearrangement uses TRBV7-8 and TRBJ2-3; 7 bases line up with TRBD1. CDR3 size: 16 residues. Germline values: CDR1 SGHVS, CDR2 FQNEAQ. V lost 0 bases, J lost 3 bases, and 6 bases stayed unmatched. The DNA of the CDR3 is TGTGCCAGCAGCTTAGCGGGAAGGGGGCTTACAGATACGCAGTATTTT. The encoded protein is CASSLAGRGLTDTQYF.

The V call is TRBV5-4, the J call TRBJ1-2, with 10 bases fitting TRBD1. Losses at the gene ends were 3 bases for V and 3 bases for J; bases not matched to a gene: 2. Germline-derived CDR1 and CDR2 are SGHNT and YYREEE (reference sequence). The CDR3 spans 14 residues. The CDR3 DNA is TGTGCCAGCAGCTGGGGGACAGGGGACTATGGCTACACCTTC. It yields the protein CASSWGTGDYGYTF.

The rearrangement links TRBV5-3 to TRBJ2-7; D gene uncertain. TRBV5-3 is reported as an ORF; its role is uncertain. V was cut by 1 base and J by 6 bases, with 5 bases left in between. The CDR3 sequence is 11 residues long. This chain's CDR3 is CARSLCREQYF. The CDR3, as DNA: TGTGCCAGAAGCTTGTGTCGCGAGCAGTACTTC.